One sample yielded the 30 T cell receptor beta chains listed below, sequenced in a study of graft-versus-host responses after intestinal transplantation (dated by TCRdb to about 2021). The library was built by means of the immunoSEQ multiplex PCR assay. TCRdb provides this immuneACCESS table in a form limited to in-frame rearrangements. Some clones are lacking; in checked studies, under half of them reflect an unresolved V gene, and why the rest are absent is not known. For this sample there are more than 12,000 clones; roughly 69% appear just once. Clones ranked in the top ten supply around 9% of the sample. Intraepithelial and lamina propria lymphocytes were isolated from graft specimens using dithiothreitol, EDTA incubations and collagenase D digestion. This material consisted of ileum tissue, taken 650 to 700 days after intestinal transplantation. These receptors all stem from a human patient who received an intestinal transplant, so some T cells may come from the graft donor.

This clone was seen a handful of times. The chain uses TRBV6-5 and TRBJ1-2, with 8 bases aligning to TRBD1. Trimming took 6 bases from V and 5 from J; bases not matched to a gene: 8. Germline CDR1 and CDR2: MNHEY and SVGAGI. This CDR3 has 14 residues. For the CDR3, the DNA is TGTGCCAGCAGCCGGGACAGGTCTGGGTATGGCTACACCTTC. It translates to CASSRDRSGYGYTF.

The chain joins TRBV4-1 to TRBJ1-2; 8 bases fit TRBD1. CDR3 length: 16 residues. The V gene end was trimmed by 4 bases and the J gene end by 12 bases; junction bases not matched to a gene: 19. The germline V gene has CDR1 MGHRA and CDR2 YSYEKL. CDR3 in amino acids: CASSPGESQGVFFHTF. The CDR3 nucleotides read TGCGCCAGCAGCCCAGGGGAATCACAGGGGGTTTTCTTCCACACCTTC.

This sequence joins TRBV5-6 and TRBJ1-1; D is unclear. CDR1 is SGHDT and CDR2 is YYEEEE in the germline V gene. The CDR3 consists of 14 residues. Deletions cut 1 base from V and 1 base from J, with 8 bases between. This chain's CDR3 is CASSLPSGNTEAFF. CDR3 nucleotides: TGTGCCAGCAGCTTGCCCTCAGGGAACACTGAAGCTTTCTTT.

This clone was seen once. Written as DNA, the CDR3 is TGTGCCAGCAGTCCGGGACAGGGGATAAGGAATACGCAGTATTTT. Residues: CASSPGQGIRNTQYF. The chain carries TRBV27 and TRBJ2-3, with 10 bases that match TRBD1. V was pared by 5 bases and J by 7 bases, with 9 bases of the junction left unmatched. This CDR3 is built from 15 residues. Germline CDR1 and CDR2: MNHEY and SMNVEV (reference sequence).

The gene calls are TRBV29-1 and TRBJ1-1; 7 bases fit TRBD1. Unmatched junction bases numbered 5, after V lost 5 bases and J lost 2 bases. Per the germline V gene, CDR1 is SQVTM and CDR2 is ANQGSEA. This CDR3 has 13 amino acids. The CDR3 nucleotides read TGCAGCGTTCGACAGGGTCCCAACACTGAAGCTTTCTTT. It codes for CSVRQGPNTEAFF. Full variable domain (missing parts from reference TRBV29-1 and TRBJ1-1): SAVISQKPSRDICQRGTSLTIQCQVDSQVTMMFWYRQQPGQSLTLIATANQGSEATYESGFVIDKFPISRPNLTFSTLTVSNMSPEDSSIYLCSVRQGPNTEAFFGQGTRLTVV.

The chain is built from TRBV30 and TRBJ1-1; 7 nucleotides align to TRBD1. V lost 6 bases to trimming and J lost 7 bases; unmatched junction nucleotides: 8. Germline CDR1 and CDR2: GTSNPN and SVGIG (reference sequence). This CDR3 has 12 amino acids. The CDR3 coding sequence is TGTGCCTGTCAGGGGGGACAGCTTGAAGCTTTCTTT. It translates to CACQGGQLEAFF.

This clone is labeled medium-sized. The chain employs TRBV6-4 and TRBJ2-2; the D is unclear. The V gene's germline CDR1 is MRHNA and CDR2 SNTAGT. This CDR3 is built from 15 residues. V was pared by 0 bases and J by 2 bases, with 7 bases between. The CDR3 region has the DNA TGTGCCAGCAGTGACTCGAGCCTTAACACCGGGGAGCTGTTTTTT. As protein: CASSDSSLNTGELFF.

The CDR3 coding sequence is TGCGCCAGCAGCCAATCGAGGGAGGGATATAATTCACCCCTCCACTTT. Translated, it gives CASSQSREGYNSPLHF. The V call is TRBV4-3, the J call TRBJ1-6; no clear D. This CDR3 has 16 amino acids. CDR1 is LGHNA, CDR2 YSLEER, per germline. V was trimmed by 2 bases and J by 4 bases, leaving 12 bases between them.

The chain employs TRBV2 and TRBJ2-5; 10 bases match TRBD1. V was pared by 4 bases and J by 5 bases, with 4 bases of the junction left unmatched. This CDR3 contains 14 residues. The germline CDR1 and CDR2 sequences are SNHLY and FYNNEI. The CDR3 DNA is TGTGCCAGCAGTGGACAGGGGGCTGGGGAGACCCAGTACTTC. This encodes CASSGQGAGETQYF.

As DNA, the CDR3 is TGTGCCAGCAGTTCATCGGGACAGCTCACTGAAGCTTTCTTT. It yields the protein CASSSSGQLTEAFF. The chain uses TRBV27 and TRBJ1-1; 7 nucleotides match TRBD1. This CDR3 contains 14 residues. Trimming took 4 bases from V and 4 from J; bases not matched to a gene: 6. The germline V gene encodes CDR1 MNHEY and CDR2 SMNVEV (reference sequence).

The rearrangement links TRBV6-1 to TRBJ1-6; D possibly corresponds to TRBD1 (6 bases). Per germline, CDR1 MNHNS and CDR2 SASEGT. The CDR3 consists of 13 residues. The germline V and J ends were trimmed by 3 bases and 9 bases, with 9 bases remaining between them. Written as DNA, the CDR3 is TGTGCCAGCAGTGATACAGGGTTTTCACCCCTCCACTTT. Translating gives CASSDTGFSPLHF.

The rearrangement joins TRBV2 to TRBJ1-2; the match to TRBD1 covers 7 bases. J was trimmed by 0 bases and V by 5 bases; bases with no gene match: 6. Germline V gene data show CDR1 as SNHLY and CDR2 as FYNNEI. The CDR3 spans 15 residues. CDR3 in amino acids: CASSSRQGANYGYTF. Written as DNA, the CDR3 is TGTGCCAGCAGTAGTCGACAGGGAGCTAACTATGGCTACACCTTC.

In this sample, this clone turned up a few times. This chain uses TRBV11-3 with TRBJ1-2; 8 bases agree with TRBD1. Germline V CDR1 and CDR2: SGHNT, YENEEA. Trimming cost V 5 bases and J 13 bases; bases outside gene matches: 18. This CDR3 is built from 15 residues. The CDR3 loop reads CASSLSWDRYYGPTF. The DNA of the CDR3 is TGTGCCAGCAGCCTTAGCTGGGACAGGTACTACGGTCCCACCTTC. Full variable domain (outside the CDR3, taken from reference TRBV11-3 and TRBJ1-2): EAGVVQSPRYKIIEKKQPVAFWCNPISGHNTLYWYLQNLGQGPELLIRYENEEAVDDSQLPKDRFSAERLKGVDSTLKIQPAELGDSAVYLCASSLSWDRYYGPTFGSGTRLTVV.

This clone was seen only a few times. This chain connects TRBV7-9 to TRBJ2-5; 11 bases are shared with TRBD2. V trimming: 4 bases; J trimming: 7 bases; junction bases outside the gene matches: 14. The germline V gene has CDR1 SEHNR and CDR2 FQNEAQ (reference sequence). The CDR3 has 17 amino acids. The chain's CDR3 is CASSSSRLAGGYWTQYF. CDR3 DNA: TGTGCCAGCAGCTCAAGCCGCCTAGCGGGGGGTTATTGGACCCAGTACTTC.

This chain connects TRBV27 to TRBJ2-5; the D is unclear. The CDR3 runs 15 residues. In germline, CDR1 is MNHEY, CDR2 SMNVEV (reference sequence). The V end lost 5 bases, the J end lost 0 bases, and 13 bases lay between the germline ends. DNA of the CDR3: TGTGCCAGCAGTCTTTCCCCCCCGTACCAAGAGACCCAGTACTTC. It yields the protein CASSLSPPYQETQYF.

The V gene is TRBV4-3, the J gene TRBJ2-3; 8 bases align to TRBD1. Germline CDR1 LGHNA, CDR2 YSLEER. The CDR3 sequence is 15 residues long. The trim removed 1 base at V and 1 base at J, leaving 1 base unmatched. The CDR3 region has the DNA TGCGCCAGCAGCCAAGTGACAGGGGGCACAGATACGCAGTATTTT. It encodes CASSQVTGGTDTQYF.

The CDR3 here is CASSQGAGELFF. In nucleotides, the CDR3 is TGTGCCAGTAGTCAAGGAGCCGGGGAGCTGTTTTTT. The chain recombines TRBV19 with TRBJ2-2; no clear D. This CDR3 spans 12 amino acids. Looked up from germline, CDR1 is LNHDA and CDR2 is SQIVND (reference sequence). V lost 5 bases, J lost 6 bases, and 7 bases lay in between.

This clone has only a few counts. The chain uses TRBV2 and TRBJ2-2; tentatively, D is TRBD2 (6 bases). The CDR3 has 16 amino acids. CDR1 and CDR2 from the germline V gene are SNHLY and FYNNEI. The germline V and J ends were trimmed by 4 bases and 1 base, with 13 bases remaining between them. The CDR3 DNA reads TGTGCCAGCAGTGCTCAACCGGGACTGAACACCGGGGAGCTGTTTTTT. Residues: CASSAQPGLNTGELFF.

The chain recombines TRBV18 with TRBJ2-1; 7 nucleotides match TRBD1. This CDR3 is 14 amino acids long. V lost 3 bases and J lost 5; bases outside the gene matches: 4. Per the germline V gene, CDR1 is KGHSH and CDR2 is LQKENI. CDR3 in DNA: TGTGCCAGCTCACCTAGACAGGGAAACAATGAGCAGTTCTTC. It encodes CASSPRQGNNEQFF.

The V call is TRBV7-7, the J call TRBJ2-3, with TRBD2 matching 14 bases. The CDR3 has 14 amino acids. V lost 5 bases and J lost 9; bases outside the gene matches: 4. The germline V gene encodes CDR1 SSHAT and CDR2 FNYEAQ (reference sequence). For the CDR3, the DNA is TGTGCCAGCAGCCCCGGGACTAGCGGGGGAACGCAGTATTTT. Residues: CASSPGTSGGTQYF.

This clone was seen a few times. J is TRBJ1-4 and V is TRBV6-5; 7 bases are a match to TRBD1. J gave up 8 bases and V 0 bases, and 6 bases lay outside the gene matches. The CDR3 contains 15 residues. CDR1 and CDR2 from the germline V gene are MNHEY and SVGAGI. CDR3 coding DNA: TGTGCCAGCAGTTACTCGACAGGGACGGTGGAAAAACTGTTTTTT. Its translation is CASSYSTGTVEKLFF.

This rearrangement joins TRBV7-2 to TRBJ1-6, with D perhaps matching TRBD1 (6 bases). Germline-derived CDR1 and CDR2 are SGHTA and FQGNSA. This CDR3 has 14 amino acids. Trimming cost V 2 bases and J 8 bases, with 10 bases left between them. CDR3 region: CASSLLGADSPLHF. The CDR3 DNA is TGTGCCAGCAGCTTATTGGGGGCCGATTCACCCCTCCACTTT.

The V and J genes are TRBV7-8 and TRBJ1-3; 10 bases are shared with TRBD1. The germline V gene encodes CDR1 SGHVS and CDR2 FQNEAQ. The CDR3 has 17 residues. The trim removed 5 bases at V and 2 bases at J, leaving 9 bases unmatched. CDR3 coding DNA: TGTGCCAGCAGCCTGCAACCCGGGACAGGGGCTGGAAACACCATATATTTT. Translation: CASSLQPGTGAGNTIYF.

The chain employs TRBV27 and TRBJ2-3; D gene unclear. Germline V gene data show CDR1 as MNHEY and CDR2 as SMNVEV (reference sequence). This CDR3 has 13 residues. V gave up 3 bases and J gave up 2 bases, with 6 bases separating them. CDR3 bases: TGTGCCAGCAGTTTTCTCTCCACAGATACGCAGTATTTT. It yields the protein CASSFLSTDTQYF.

The chain carries TRBV6-1 and TRBJ2-5; TRBD1 is a possible D gene (6 bases). The J call may be mistaken, given a closer DNA end match to TRBJ2-7. This CDR3 region has 14 residues. Germline V gives CDR1 MNHNS, CDR2 SASEGT. The CDR3 protein is CASSEADSSYEQYF. The CDR3 DNA reads TGTGCCAGCAGTGAAGCGGACAGCTCCTACGAGCAGTACTTC.

The chain combines TRBV4-1 with TRBJ1-1; D is unresolved. Per the germline V gene, CDR1 is MGHRA and CDR2 is YSYEKL. This CDR3 is 15 amino acids long. V lost 3 bases to trimming and J lost 5 bases, with 16 bases between them. The CDR3 DNA reads as TGCGCCAGCAGCCACTTCATTTTGCTCGGGACTGAAGCTTTCTTT. This sequence encodes CASSHFILLGTEAFF.

This clone came up a few times. The CDR3 DNA reads as TGTGCCAGCAGTGTTAGCGGGGGCACAGATACGCAGTATTTT. It translates to CASSVSGGTDTQYF. The chain couples TRBV6-4 to TRBJ2-3, with 8 positions matching TRBD2. J gave up 1 base and V 4 bases, and 1 base lay outside the gene matches. This CDR3 has 14 residues. From germline, CDR1 is MRHNA and CDR2 SNTAGT.

V gene TRBV4-3 combines with J gene TRBJ1-2; 9 nucleotides agree with TRBD1. This CDR3 has 13 amino acids. Germline V gene sequence: CDR1 LGHNA, CDR2 YSLEER. V shed 4 bases, J shed 4 bases, and the junction held 1 base outside the gene matches. CDR3 loop: CASSLDRGYGYTF. The CDR3 DNA sequence: TGCGCCAGCAGCCTGGACAGGGGCTATGGCTACACCTTC.

The chain combines TRBV19 with TRBJ2-5, with a weak D call TRBD2 (5 bases). Trimming took 4 bases from V and 5 from J, leaving 8 bases between them. The CDR3 length is 12 residues. Germline loops: CDR1 LNHDA, CDR2 SQIVND (reference sequence). For the CDR3, the DNA is TGTGCCAGTAGTACGAGAGGGGAGACCCAGTACTTC. Amino acid sequence: CASSTRGETQYF.

This chain connects TRBV4-3 to TRBJ2-5; D unclear. Trimming stripped 1 base from V and 5 bases from J, with 20 bases between. The germline CDR1 and CDR2 sequences are LGHNA and YSLEER. The CDR3 runs to 17 residues. Here the CDR3 DNA reads TGCGCCAGCAGCCAAGGCGTCCCGTCGGAGCGTTCCGAGACCCAGTACTTC. Protein product: CASSQGVPSERSETQYF.